Sequencing of this TCR beta chain was carried out in a study of response to subunit inactivated influenza vaccine. Using its own MiXCR run on the RT-PCR reads, TCRdb lists one record per CDR3 protein. Counted here are about 240,000 distinct CDR3 sequences, approximately 12% occurring once; the ten biggest clones make up approximately 8.3%. Study results and caveats: That few new T cells are recruited by each seasonal influenza vaccination was the authors' suggestion.

This clonotype was seen a handful of times. Its antigen remains unknown. The CDR3 sequence is 17 residues long. Germline values: CDR1 LGHNA, CDR2 YNFKEQ. With 0 bases clipped from V and 5 bases from J, the junction kept 5 bases outside the gene matches. The clonotype was recovered from a man over 45 who received an inactivated influenza vaccine. The sample here was non-naive T cells sorted from PBMCs, taken 14 to 15 days before vaccination. This chain joins TRBV4-2 and TRBJ2-2; 11 bases map to TRBD2. The CDR3, as DNA: TGTGCCAGCAGCCAAGATTCACTAGCGGGAGTTACCGGGGAGCTGTTTTTT. Translated, it gives CASSQDSLAGVTGELFF.